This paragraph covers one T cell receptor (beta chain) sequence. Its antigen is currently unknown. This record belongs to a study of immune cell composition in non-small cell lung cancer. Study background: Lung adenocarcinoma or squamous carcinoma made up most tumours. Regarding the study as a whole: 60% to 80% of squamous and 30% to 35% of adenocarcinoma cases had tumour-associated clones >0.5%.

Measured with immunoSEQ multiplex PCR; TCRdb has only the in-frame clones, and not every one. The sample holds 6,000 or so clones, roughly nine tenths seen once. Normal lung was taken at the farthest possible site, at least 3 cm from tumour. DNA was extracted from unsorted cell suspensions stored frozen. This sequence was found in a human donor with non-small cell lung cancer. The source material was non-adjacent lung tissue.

The CDR3, as DNA: TGTGCCAGCAGTTCGACAGGGGATAGTGAAAAACTGTTTTTT. Translation: CASSSTGDSEKLFF. The chain uses TRBV6-6 and TRBJ1-4; 8 bases fit TRBD1. The CDR3 length is 14 residues. Trimming at V came to 4 bases and at J to 7 bases, leaving 5 bases not matched to a gene. CDR1 is MNHNY, CDR2 SVGAGI, per germline (reference sequence).